This T cell receptor beta chain was documented in a study of prognosis after radiotherapy for stage I lung cancer. Germline V gene lookup returns CDR1 SGDLS and CDR2 YYNGEE. V was pared by 6 bases and J by 7 bases, with 5 bases of the junction left unmatched. This CDR3 comprises 13 residues. Notes on the study in general: Following stereotactic body radiation therapy, unique TCR clone counts fell, with a median of roughly 9,300 versus 7,200.

It was by two-round multiplex PCR that TCR beta CDR3 was amplified from genomic DNA. Amplification during the initial PCR round employed primers specific to each TRBV and TRBJ gene. TCRdb processed the multiplex PCR reads anew with MiXCR; each CDR3 protein has one entry. The sample lists around 26,000 distinct CDR3 sequences, about 45% occurring once. For this clonotype: The antigen remains unidentified.

The V and J genes are TRBV9 and TRBJ2-2; 8 bases map to TRBD1. This sequence was found in a donor over 45 with non-small cell lung cancer. This sample comprised PBMCs, obtained before or after stereotactic body radiation therapy (not recorded which). DNA for the CDR3: TGTGCCAGCACCCCTGGGACAGGCGGGGAGCTGTTTTTT. Translating gives CASTPGTGGELFF.